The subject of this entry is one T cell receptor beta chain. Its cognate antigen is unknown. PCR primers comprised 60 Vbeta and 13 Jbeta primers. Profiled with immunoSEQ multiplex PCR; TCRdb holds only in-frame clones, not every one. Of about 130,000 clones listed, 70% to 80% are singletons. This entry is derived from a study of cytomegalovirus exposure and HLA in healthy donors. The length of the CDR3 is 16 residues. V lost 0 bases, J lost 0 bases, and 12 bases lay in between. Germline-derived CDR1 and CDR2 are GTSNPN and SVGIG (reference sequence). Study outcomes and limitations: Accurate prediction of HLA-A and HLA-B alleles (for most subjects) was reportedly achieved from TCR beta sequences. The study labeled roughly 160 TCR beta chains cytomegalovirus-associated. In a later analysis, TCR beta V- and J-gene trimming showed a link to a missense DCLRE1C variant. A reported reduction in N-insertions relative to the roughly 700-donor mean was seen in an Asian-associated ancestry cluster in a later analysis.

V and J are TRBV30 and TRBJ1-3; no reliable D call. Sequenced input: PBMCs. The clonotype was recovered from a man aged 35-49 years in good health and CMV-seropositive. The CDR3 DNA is TGTGCCTGGAGTGTACCCGACACCAGCTCTGGAAACACCATATATTTT. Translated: CAWSVPDTSSGNTIYF.